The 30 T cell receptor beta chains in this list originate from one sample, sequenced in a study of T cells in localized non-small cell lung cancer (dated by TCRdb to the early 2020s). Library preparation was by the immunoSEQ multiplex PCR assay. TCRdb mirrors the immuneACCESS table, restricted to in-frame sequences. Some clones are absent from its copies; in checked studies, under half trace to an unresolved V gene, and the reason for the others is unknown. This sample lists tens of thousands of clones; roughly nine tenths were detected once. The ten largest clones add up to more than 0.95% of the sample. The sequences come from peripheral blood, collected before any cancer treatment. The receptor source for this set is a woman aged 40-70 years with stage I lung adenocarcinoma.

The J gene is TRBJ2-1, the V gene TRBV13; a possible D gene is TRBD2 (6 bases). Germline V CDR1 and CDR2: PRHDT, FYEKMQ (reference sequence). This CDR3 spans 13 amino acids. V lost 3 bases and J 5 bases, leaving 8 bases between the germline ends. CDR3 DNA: TGTGCCAGCAGCTTGACTAGTAACAATGAGCAGTTCTTC. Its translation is CASSLTSNNEQFF.

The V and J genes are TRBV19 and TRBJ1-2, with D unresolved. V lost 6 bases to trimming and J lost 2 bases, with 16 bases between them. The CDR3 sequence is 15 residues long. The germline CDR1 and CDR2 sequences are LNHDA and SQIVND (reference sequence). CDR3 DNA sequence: TGTGCCAGTAGCCCACCCATCGGCGGGAACTATGGCTACACCTTC. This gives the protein CASSPPIGGNYGYTF.

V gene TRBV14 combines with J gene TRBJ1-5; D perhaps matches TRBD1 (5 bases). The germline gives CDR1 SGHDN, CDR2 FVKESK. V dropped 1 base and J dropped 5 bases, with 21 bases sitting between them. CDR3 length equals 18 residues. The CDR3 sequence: CASSQVPGRSDPDQPQHF. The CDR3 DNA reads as TGTGCCAGCAGCCAAGTTCCGGGACGTAGCGATCCTGATCAGCCCCAGCATTTT.

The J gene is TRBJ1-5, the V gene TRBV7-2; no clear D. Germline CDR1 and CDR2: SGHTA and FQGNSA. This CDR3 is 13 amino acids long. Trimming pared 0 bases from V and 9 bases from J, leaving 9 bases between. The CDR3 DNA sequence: TGTGCCAGCAGCTTAGCGCATACCAGGCCCCAGCATTTT. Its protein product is CASSLAHTRPQHF. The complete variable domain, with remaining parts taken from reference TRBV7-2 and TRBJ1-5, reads GAGVSQSPSNKVTEKGKDVELRCDPISGHTALYWYRQSLGQGLEFLIYFQGNSAPDKSGLPSDRFSAERTGGSVSTLTIQRTQQEDSAVYLCASSLAHTRPQHFGDGTRLSIL.

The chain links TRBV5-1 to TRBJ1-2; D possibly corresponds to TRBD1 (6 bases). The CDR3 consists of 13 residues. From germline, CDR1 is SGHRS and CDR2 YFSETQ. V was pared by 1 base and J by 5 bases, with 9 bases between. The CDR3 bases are TGCGCCAGCAGCTTGACGACAGGTTATGGCTACACCTTC. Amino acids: CASSLTTGYGYTF.

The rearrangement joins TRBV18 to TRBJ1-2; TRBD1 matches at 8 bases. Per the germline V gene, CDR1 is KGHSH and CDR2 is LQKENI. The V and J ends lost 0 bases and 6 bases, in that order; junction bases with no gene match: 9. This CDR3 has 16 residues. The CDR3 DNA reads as TGTGCCAGCTCACCACCTCAAAGGACAGGGAGTGATGGCTACACCTTC. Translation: CASSPPQRTGSDGYTF. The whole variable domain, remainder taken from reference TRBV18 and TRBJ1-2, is NAGVMQNPRHLVRRRGQEARLRCSPMKGHSHVYWYRQLPEEGLKFMVYLQKENIIDESGMPKERFSAEFPKEGPSILRIQQVVRGDSAAYFCASSPPQRTGSDGYTFGSGTRLTVV.

The CDR3 nucleotides are TGTGCCATCAGAGCTAGCGGACTAGCGGGGACCGGTTGGACGCAGTATTTT. Its translation: CAIRASGLAGTGWTQYF. The genes are TRBV10-3 and TRBJ2-3; 12 bases are a match to TRBD2. The CDR3 totals 17 residues. V lost 6 bases and J lost 9; bases outside the gene matches: 16. Germline CDR1 and CDR2: ENHRY and SYGVKD.

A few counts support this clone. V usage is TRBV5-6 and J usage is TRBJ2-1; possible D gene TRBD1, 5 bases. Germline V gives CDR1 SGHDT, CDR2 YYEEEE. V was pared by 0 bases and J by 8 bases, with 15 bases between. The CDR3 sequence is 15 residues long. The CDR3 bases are TGTGCCAGCAGCTTGGCCGGCAGGGTAGTGGATGAGCAGTTCTTC. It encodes CASSLAGRVVDEQFF.

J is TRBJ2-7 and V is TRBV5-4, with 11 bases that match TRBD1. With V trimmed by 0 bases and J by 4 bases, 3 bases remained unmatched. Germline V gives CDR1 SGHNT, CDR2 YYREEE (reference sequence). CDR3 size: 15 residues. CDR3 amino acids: CASSLGTGGAYEQYF. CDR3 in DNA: TGTGCCAGCAGCTTGGGGACAGGGGGCGCATACGAGCAGTACTTC.

The CDR3 region is CATSREPKGGITYEQYF. The CDR3 coding sequence is TGTGCCACCAGCAGAGAACCGAAAGGGGGTATCACCTACGAGCAGTACTTC. This chain connects TRBV15 to TRBJ2-7, with a possible D match to TRBD1 (6 bases). V lost 0 bases and J lost 2, with 17 bases in between. CDR3 length: 17 residues. Germline V gives CDR1 LNHNV, CDR2 YYDKDF (reference sequence).

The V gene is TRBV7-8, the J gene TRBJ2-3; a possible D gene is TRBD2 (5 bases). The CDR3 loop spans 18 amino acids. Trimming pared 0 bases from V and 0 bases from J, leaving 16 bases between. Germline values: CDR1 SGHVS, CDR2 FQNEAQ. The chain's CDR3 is CASSLALYRGASTDTQYF. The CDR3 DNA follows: TGTGCCAGCAGCTTAGCGCTATACCGGGGAGCTAGCACAGATACGCAGTATTTT.

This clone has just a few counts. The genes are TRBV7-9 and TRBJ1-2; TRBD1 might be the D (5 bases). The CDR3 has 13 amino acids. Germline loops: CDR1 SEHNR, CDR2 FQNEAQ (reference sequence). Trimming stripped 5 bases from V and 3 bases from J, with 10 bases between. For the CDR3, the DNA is TGTGCCAGCAGCCCCACGACAGACTATGGCTACACCTTC. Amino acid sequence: CASSPTTDYGYTF.

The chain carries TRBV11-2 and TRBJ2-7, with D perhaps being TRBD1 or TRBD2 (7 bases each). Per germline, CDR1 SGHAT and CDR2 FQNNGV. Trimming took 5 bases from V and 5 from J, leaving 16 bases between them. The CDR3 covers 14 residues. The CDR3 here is CASSTTGEGNEQYF. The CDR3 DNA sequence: TGTGCCAGCAGCACTACAGGGGAGGGAAACGAGCAGTACTTC.

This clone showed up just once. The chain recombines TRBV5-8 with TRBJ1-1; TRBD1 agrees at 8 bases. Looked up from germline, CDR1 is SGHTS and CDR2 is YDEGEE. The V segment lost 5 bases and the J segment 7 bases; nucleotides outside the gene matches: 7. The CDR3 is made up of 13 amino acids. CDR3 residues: CASRFRTGIEAFF. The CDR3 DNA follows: TGTGCCAGCAGGTTTCGGACAGGGATTGAAGCTTTCTTT. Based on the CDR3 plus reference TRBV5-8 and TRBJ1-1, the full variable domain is EAGVTQSPTHLIKTRGQQATLRCSPISGHTSVYWYQQALGLGLQFLLWYDEGEERNRGNFPPRFSGRQFPNYSSELNVNALELEDSALYLCASRFRTGIEAFFGQGTRLTVV.

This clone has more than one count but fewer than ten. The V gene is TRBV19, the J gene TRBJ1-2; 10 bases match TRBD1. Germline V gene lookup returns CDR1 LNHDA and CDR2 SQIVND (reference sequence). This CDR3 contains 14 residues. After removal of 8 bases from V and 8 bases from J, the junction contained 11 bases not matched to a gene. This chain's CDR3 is CASCGQGEMSGYTF. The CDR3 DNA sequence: TGTGCCAGTTGTGGACAGGGGGAAATGAGCGGCTACACCTTC.

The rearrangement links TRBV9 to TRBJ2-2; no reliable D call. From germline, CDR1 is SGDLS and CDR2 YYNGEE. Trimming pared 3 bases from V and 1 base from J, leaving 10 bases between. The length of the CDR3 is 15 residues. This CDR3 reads CASSARPQNTGELFF. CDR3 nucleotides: TGTGCCAGCAGCGCCAGACCACAGAACACCGGGGAGCTGTTTTTT.

CDR3 sequence reads: CASSLSGEAAQHF. Written as DNA, the CDR3 is TGTGCCAGCAGCTTGTCCGGGGAGGCGGCCCAGCATTTT. This chain joins TRBV5-5 and TRBJ1-5; no firm D call. The germline V gene has CDR1 SGHKS and CDR2 YYEKEE (reference sequence). This CDR3 contains 13 residues. V lost 1 base, J lost 11 bases, and 13 bases lay in between. Variable domain in full (rest from reference TRBV5-5 and TRBJ1-5): DAGVTQSPTHLIKTRGQQVTLRCSPISGHKSVSWYQQVLGQGPQFIFQYYEKEERGRGNFPDRFSARQFPNYSSELNVNALLLGDSALYLCASSLSGEAAQHFGDGTRLSIL.

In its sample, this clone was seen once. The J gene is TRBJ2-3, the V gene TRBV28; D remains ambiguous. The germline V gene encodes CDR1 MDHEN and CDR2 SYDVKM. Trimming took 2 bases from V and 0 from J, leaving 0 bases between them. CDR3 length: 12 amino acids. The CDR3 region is CASSLSTDTQYF. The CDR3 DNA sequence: TGTGCCAGCAGTTTAAGCACAGATACGCAGTATTTT.

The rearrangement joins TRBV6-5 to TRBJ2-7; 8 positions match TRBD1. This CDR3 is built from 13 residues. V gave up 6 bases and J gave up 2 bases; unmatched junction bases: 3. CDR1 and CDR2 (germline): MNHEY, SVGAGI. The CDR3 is CASRRTGPYEQYF. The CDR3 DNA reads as TGTGCCAGCAGACGGACAGGGCCCTACGAGCAGTACTTC.

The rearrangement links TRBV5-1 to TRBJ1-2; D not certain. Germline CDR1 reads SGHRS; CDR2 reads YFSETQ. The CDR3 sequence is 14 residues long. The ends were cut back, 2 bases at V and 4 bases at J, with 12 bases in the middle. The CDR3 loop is CASSLEGHTYGYTF. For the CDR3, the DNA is TGCGCCAGCAGCTTAGAAGGGCATACCTATGGCTACACCTTC.

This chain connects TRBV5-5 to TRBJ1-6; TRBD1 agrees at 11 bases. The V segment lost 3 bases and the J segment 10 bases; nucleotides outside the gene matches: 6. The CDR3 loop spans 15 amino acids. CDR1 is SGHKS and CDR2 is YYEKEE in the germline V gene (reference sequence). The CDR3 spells CASSSDRGPISPLHF. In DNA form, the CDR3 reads TGTGCCAGCAGCTCGGACAGGGGGCCCATCTCACCCCTCCACTTT.

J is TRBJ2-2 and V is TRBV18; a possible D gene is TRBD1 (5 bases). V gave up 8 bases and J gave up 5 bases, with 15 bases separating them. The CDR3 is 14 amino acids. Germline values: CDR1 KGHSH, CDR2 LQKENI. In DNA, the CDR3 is TGTGCCAGCCGAGAAGGGGCTTTGACCGGGGAGCTGTTTTTT. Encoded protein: CASREGALTGELFF.

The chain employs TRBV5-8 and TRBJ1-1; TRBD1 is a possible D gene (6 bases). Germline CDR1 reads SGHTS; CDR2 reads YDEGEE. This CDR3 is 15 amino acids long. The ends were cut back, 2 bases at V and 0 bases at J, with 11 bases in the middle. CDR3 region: CASSFRGGVNTEAFF. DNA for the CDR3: TGTGCCAGCAGCTTTCGGGGGGGCGTGAACACTGAAGCTTTCTTT.

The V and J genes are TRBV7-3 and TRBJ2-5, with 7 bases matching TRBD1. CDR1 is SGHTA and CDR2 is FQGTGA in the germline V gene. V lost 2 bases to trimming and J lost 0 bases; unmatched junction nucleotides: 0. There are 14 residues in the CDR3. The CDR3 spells CASSLGTDQETQYF. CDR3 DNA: TGTGCCAGCAGCTTAGGGACAGACCAAGAGACCCAGTACTTC.

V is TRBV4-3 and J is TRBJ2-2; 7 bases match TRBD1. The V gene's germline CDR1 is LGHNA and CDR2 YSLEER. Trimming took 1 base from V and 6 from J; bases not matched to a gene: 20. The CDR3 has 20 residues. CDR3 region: CASSQGETGPYSALAGELFF. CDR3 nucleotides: TGCGCCAGCAGCCAAGGAGAGACAGGGCCCTACTCCGCCCTTGCCGGGGAGCTGTTTTTT.

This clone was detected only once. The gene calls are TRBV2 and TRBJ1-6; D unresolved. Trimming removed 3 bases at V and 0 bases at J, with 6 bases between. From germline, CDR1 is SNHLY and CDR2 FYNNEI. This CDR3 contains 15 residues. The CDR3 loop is CASSDGSSYNSPLHF. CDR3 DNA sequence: TGTGCCAGCAGTGACGGGAGCTCCTATAATTCACCCCTCCACTTT. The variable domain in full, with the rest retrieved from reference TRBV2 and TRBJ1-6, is EPEVTQTPSHQVTQMGQEVILRCVPISNHLYFYWYRQILGQKVEFLVSFYNNEISEKSEIFDDQFSVERPDGSNFTLKIRSTKLEDSAMYFCASSDGSSYNSPLHFGNGTRLTVT.

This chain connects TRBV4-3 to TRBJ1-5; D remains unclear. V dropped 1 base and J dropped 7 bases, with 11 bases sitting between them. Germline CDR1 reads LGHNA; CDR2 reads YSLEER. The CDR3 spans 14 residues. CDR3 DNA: TGCGCCAGCAGCCAAGTAAGGGAGCGGCAGCCCCAGCATTTT. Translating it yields CASSQVRERQPQHF.

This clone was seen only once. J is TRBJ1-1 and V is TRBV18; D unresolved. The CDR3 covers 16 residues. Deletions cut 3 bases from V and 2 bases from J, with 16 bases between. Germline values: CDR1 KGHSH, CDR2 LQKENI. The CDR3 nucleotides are TGTGCCAGCTCACCCCAATCCTCGGGATTCAACACTGAAGCTTTCTTT. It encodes CASSPQSSGFNTEAFF.

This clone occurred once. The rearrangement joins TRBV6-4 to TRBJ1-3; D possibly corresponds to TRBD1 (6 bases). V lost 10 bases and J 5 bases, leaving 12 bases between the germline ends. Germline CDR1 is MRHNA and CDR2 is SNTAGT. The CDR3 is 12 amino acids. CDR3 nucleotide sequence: TGTGCCAAGCTGGGGGCACGAAACACCATATATTTT. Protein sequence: CAKLGARNTIYF.

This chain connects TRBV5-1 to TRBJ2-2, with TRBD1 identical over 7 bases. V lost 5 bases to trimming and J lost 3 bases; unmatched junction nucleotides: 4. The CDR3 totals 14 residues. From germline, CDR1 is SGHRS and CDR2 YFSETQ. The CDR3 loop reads CASRGGADTGELFF. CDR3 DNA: TGCGCCAGCAGAGGGGGCGCGGACACCGGGGAGCTGTTTTTT.